In this sample, the clone carrying this TCR beta chain turned up many times. Patients aged 18 to 65 with hyperthyroidism were newly diagnosed, with duration under 2 months. Exclusion of a patient resulted from uncontrolled infection, other autoimmune disease, pregnancy or lactation. Based on clinical symptoms, serum thyroxine and TRAb, thyroid ultrasound and orbital computed tomography, diagnoses were reached. From germline, CDR1 is MDHEN and CDR2 SYDVKM. Germline trimming cut 4 bases from V and 0 bases from J; bases unmatched to any gene: 1. The CDR3 totals 14 residues. This sample was taken from a study of T cells in Graves' hyperthyroidism and ophthalmopathy. Whole-study context: Sampling of peripheral blood happened at initial diagnosis, prior to any treatment.

Amplification yielded TCR beta CDR3 regions, with RNA transcripts as the source. First-round RT-PCR with HTBI primers amplified the TCR CDR3 region. TCRdb called the multiplex PCR reads again in MiXCR, with one record for every CDR3 protein. The sample holds about 400,000 distinct CDR3 sequences, roughly 15% seen once. The sequenced material came from blood. V usage is TRBV28 and J usage is TRBJ2-7; TRBD1 matches at 9 bases. The receptor was derived from a woman under 30 with Graves' hyperthyroidism. The CDR3 DNA reads TGTGCCAGCAGTTCGGACAGGGGCTCCTACGAGCAGTACTTC. Encoded protein: CASSSDRGSYEQYF.